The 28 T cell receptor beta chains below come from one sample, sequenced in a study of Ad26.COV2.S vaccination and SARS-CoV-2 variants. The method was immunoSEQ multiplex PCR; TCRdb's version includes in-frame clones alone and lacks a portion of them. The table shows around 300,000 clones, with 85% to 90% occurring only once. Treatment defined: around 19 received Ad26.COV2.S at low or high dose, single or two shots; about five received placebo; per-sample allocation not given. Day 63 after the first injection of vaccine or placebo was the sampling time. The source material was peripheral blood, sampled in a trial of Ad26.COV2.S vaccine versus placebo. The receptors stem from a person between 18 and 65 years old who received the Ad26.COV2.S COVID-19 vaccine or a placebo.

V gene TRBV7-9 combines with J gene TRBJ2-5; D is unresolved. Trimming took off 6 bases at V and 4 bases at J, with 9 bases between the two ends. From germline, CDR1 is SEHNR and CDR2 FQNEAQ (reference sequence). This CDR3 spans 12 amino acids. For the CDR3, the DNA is TGTGCCAGCAGTCCTCTCGGAGAGACCCAGTACTTC. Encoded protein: CASSPLGETQYF. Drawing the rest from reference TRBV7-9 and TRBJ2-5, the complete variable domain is DTGVSQNPRHKITKRGQNVTFRCDPISEHNRLYWYRQTLGQGPEFLTYFQNEAQLEKSRLLSDRFSAERPKGSFSTLEIQRTEQGDSAMYLCASSPLGETQYFGPGTRLLVL.

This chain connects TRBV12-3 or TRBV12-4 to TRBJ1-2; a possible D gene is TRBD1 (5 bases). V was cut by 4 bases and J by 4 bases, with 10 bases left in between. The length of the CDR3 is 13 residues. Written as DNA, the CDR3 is TGTGCCAGCAGTTATGGGGGACTCTATGGCTACACCTTC. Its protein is CASSYGGLYGYTF.

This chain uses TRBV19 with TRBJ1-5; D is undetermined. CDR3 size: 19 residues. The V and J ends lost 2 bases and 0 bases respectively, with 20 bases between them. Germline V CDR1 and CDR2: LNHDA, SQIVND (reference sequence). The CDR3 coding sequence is TGTGCCAGTAGTATAAACAGTGGGCTATTGGCTGATAGCAATCAGCCCCAGCATTTT. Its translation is CASSINSGLLADSNQPQHF.

CDR3 DNA: TGCAGTGCTAGTAGCTCGGCTAGCGGGAGGATTGAGCAGTTCTTC. This translates into CSASSSASGRIEQFF. This chain connects TRBV20-1 to TRBJ2-1; 11 bases are a match to TRBD2. In germline, CDR1 is DFQATT, CDR2 SNEGSKA (reference sequence). The CDR3 consists of 15 residues. J was trimmed by 9 bases and V by 3 bases; bases with no gene match: 10.

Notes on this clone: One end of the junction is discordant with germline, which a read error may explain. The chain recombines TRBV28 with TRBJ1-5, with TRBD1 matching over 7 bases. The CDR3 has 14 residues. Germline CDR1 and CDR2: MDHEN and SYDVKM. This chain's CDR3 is CASSLLGGSQPQHF. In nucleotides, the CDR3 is TGTGCCAGTAGTTTATTAGGGGGCAGCCAGCCCCAGCATTTT.

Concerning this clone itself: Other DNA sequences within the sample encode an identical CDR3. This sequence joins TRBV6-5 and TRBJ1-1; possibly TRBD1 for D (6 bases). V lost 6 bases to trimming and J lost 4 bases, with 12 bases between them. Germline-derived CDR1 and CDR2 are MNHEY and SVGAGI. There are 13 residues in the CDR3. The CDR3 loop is CASRDTGSTEAFF. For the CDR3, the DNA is TGTGCCAGCAGGGACACAGGGAGCACTGAAGCTTTCTTT.

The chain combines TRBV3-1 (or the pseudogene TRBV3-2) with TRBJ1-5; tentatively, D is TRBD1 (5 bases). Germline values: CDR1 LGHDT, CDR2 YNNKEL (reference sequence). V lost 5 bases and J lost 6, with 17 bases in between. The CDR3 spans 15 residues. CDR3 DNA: TGTGCCAGCAGCGAATCCGGGACGCGCACTCAGCCCCAGCATTTT. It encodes CASSESGTRTQPQHF.

The CDR3 reads CASSQGRYSVYGYTF. In DNA form, the CDR3 reads TGTGCCAGTAGTCAGGGCCGGTATAGCGTCTATGGCTACACCTTC. The chain uses TRBV19 and TRBJ1-2, with D perhaps TRBD1 (5 bases). Germline lookup yields CDR1 LNHDA and CDR2 SQIVND (reference sequence). The CDR3 length is 15 residues. Trimming left V 5 bases short and J 4 bases short, with 17 bases between.

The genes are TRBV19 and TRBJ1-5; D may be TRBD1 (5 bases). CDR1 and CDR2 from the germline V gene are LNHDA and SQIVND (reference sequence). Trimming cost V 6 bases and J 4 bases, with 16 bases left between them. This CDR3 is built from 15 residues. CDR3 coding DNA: TGTGCCAGTAGAGATGGGAGGGGCGGGAATCAGCCCCAGCATTTT. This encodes CASRDGRGGNQPQHF.

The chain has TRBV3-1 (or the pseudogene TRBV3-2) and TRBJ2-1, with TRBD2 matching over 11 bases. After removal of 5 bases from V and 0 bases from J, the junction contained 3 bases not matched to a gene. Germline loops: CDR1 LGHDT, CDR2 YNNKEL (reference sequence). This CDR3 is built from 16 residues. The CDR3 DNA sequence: TGTGCCAGCAGCGATAGCGGGAGGGACTCCTACAATGAGCAGTTCTTC. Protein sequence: CASSDSGRDSYNEQFF.

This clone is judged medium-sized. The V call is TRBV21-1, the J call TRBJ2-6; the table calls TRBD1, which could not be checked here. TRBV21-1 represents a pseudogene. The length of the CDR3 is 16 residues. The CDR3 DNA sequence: TGTGCCAGCGGACAGGGGAAAGGGTCTGGGGCCAACGTCCTGACTTTC. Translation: CASGQGKGSGANVLTF.

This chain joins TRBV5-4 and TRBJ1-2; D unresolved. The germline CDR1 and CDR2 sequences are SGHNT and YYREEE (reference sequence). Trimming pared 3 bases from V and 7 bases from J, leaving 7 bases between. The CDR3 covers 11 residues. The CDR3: CASSSPGGYTF. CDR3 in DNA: TGTGCCAGCAGCTCCCCGGGTGGCTACACCTTC. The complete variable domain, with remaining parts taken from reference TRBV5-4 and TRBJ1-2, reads ETGVTQSPTHLIKTRGQQVTLRCSSQSGHNTVSWYQQALGQGPQFIFQYYREEENGRGNFPPRFSGLQFPNYSSELNVNALELDDSALYLCASSSPGGYTFGSGTRLTVV.

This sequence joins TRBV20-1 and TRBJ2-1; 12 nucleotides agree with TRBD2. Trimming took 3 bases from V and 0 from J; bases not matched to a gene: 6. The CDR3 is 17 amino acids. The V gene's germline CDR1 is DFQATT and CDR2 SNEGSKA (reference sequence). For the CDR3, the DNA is TGCAGTGCTAGTACTAGCGGGAGGTACATCTCCTACAATGAGCAGTTCTTC. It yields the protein CSASTSGRYISYNEQFF.

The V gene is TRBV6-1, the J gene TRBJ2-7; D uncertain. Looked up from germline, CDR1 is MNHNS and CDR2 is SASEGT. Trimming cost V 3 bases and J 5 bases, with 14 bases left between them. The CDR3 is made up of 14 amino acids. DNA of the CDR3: TGTGCCAGCAGTGATAATATCCCCCGGGACGAGCAGTACTTC. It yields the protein CASSDNIPRDEQYF.

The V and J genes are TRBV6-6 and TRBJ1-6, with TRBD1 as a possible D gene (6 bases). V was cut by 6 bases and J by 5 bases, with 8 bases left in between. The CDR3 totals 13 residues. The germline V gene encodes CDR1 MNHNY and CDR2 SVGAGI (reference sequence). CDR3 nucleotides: TGTGCCAGCAGACACAGGGATAATTCACCCCTCCACTTT. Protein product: CASRHRDNSPLHF.

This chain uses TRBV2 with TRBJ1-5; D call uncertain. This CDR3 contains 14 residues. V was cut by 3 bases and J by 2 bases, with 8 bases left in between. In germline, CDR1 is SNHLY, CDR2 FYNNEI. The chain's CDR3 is CASSDFNRNQPQHF. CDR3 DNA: TGTGCCAGCAGTGATTTCAATCGCAATCAGCCCCAGCATTTT.

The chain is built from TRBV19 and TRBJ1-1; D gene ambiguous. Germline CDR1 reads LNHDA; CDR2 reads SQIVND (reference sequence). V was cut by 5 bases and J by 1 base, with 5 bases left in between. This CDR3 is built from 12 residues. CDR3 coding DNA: TGTGCCAGTAGTCCCAGGAACACTGAAGCTTTCTTT. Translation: CASSPRNTEAFF.

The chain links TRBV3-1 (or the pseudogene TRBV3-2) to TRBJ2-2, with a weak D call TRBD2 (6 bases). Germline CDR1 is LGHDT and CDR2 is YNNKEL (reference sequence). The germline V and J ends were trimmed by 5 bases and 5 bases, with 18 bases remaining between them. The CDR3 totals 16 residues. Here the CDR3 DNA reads TGTGCCAGCAGCATACAGTGGATCCGGGGGACCGGGGAGCTGTTTTTT. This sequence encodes CASSIQWIRGTGELFF.

The CDR3 reads CASSPTTSGSPTEGEQYF. The CDR3 DNA follows: TGTGCCAGCAGTCCCACGACTAGCGGGAGTCCTACAGAGGGCGAGCAGTACTTC. The chain joins TRBV28 to TRBJ2-7; 12 positions agree with TRBD2. Germline V lookup: CDR1 MDHEN, CDR2 SYDVKM. Losses at the gene ends were 5 bases for V and 6 bases for J; bases not matched to a gene: 17. The CDR3 sequence is 18 residues long.

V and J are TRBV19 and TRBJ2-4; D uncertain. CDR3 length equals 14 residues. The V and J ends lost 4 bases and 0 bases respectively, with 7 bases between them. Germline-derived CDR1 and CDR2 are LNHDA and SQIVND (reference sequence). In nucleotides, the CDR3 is TGTGCCAGTAGTACCCTACTAGCCAAAAACATTCAGTACTTC. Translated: CASSTLLAKNIQYF.

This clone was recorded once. CDR3 in amino acids: CASSFRQGANEQYF. The CDR3 DNA is TGTGCCAGCAGCTTTAGACAGGGGGCAAACGAGCAGTACTTC. V usage is TRBV7-9 and J usage is TRBJ2-7; 10 nucleotides line up with TRBD1. The CDR3 extends over 14 amino acids. J gave up 5 bases and V 3 bases, and 4 bases lay outside the gene matches. Germline CDR1 is SEHNR and CDR2 is FQNEAQ (reference sequence).

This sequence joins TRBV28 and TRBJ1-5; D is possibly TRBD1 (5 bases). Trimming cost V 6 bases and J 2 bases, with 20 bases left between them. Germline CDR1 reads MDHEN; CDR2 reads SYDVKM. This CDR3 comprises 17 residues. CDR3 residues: CASRPSVGGLGNQPQHF. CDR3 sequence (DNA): TGTGCCAGCAGGCCCTCGGTTGGGGGGTTAGGCAATCAGCCCCAGCATTTT.

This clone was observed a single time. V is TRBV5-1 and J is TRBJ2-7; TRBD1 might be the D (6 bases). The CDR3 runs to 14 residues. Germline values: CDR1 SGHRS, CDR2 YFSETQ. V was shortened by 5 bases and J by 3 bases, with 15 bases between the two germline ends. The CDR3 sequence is CASSAGTPGYEQYF. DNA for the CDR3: TGCGCCAGCAGTGCCGGGACACCGGGCTACGAGCAGTACTTC.

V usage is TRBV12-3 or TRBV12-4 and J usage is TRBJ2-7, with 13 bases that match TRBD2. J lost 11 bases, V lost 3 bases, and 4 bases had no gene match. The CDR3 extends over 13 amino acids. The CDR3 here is CASSFTSGRGKYF. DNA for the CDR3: TGTGCCAGCAGTTTCACTAGCGGGAGGGGAAAGTACTTC.

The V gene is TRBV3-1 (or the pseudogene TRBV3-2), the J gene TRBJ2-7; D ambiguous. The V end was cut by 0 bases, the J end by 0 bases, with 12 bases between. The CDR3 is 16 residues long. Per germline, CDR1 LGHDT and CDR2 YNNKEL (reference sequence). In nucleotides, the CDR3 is TGTGCCAGCAGCCAAGAAAGGACGGAAAGCTCCTACGAGCAGTACTTC. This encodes CASSQERTESSYEQYF.

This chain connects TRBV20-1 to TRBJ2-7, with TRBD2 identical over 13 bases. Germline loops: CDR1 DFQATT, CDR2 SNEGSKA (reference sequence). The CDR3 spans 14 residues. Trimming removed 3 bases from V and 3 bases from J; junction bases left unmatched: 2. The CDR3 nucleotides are TGCAGTGCTAGTAGGACTAGCGGGAGCTACGAGCAGTACTTC. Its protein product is CSASRTSGSYEQYF.

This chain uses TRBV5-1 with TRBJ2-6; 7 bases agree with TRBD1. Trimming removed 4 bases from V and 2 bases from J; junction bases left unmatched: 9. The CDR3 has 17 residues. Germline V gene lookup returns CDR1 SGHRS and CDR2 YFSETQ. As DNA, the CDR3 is TGCGCCAGCAGCCCCACAGGGGTGGTCCCTGGGGCCAACGTCCTGACTTTC. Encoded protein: CASSPTGVVPGANVLTF.

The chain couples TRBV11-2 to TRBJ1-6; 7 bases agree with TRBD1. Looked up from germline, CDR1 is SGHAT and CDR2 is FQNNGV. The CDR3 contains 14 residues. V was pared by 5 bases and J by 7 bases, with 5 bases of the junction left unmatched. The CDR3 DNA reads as TGTGCCAGCAGCCCCGGGACAGAAAATTCACCCCTCCACTTT. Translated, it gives CASSPGTENSPLHF.